Each of the 4 T cell receptor beta chains below was sequenced from the same sample in a study of blood T cell repertoires in COVID-19. The method was immunoSEQ multiplex PCR; TCRdb's version includes in-frame clones alone and lacks a portion of them. The sample lists about 89,000 clones, roughly 74% occurring once. The sample was peripheral blood. Receptors originate from a man in his 70s with COVID-19, enrolled during active disease.

This clone has a single count. This chain links TRBV3-1 (or the pseudogene TRBV3-2) with TRBJ2-7; tentative D call: TRBD2 (5 bases). The CDR3 is 15 amino acids. V lost 3 bases to trimming and J lost 0 bases, with 12 bases between them. Per the germline V gene, CDR1 is LGHDT and CDR2 is YNNKEL (reference sequence). CDR3 region: CASSQVPGSSYEQYF. Here the CDR3 DNA reads TGTGCCAGCAGCCAGGTCCCGGGGAGCTCCTACGAGCAGTACTTC.

This clone has more than one count but fewer than ten. V usage is TRBV6-6 and J usage is TRBJ2-1, with D maybe TRBD2 (6 bases). The V gene's germline CDR1 is MNHNY and CDR2 SVGAGI (reference sequence). V lost 8 bases to trimming and J lost 4 bases, with 9 bases between them. The CDR3 extends over 12 amino acids. In nucleotides, the CDR3 is TGTGCCAGCGGGACTCTTTACAATGAGCAGTTCTTC. Its translation is CASGTLYNEQFF.

The chain has TRBV4-3 and TRBJ1-6; D gene ambiguous. The CDR3 covers 14 residues. Germline V gene lookup returns CDR1 LGHNA and CDR2 YSLEER. The V gene lost 1 base and the J gene lost 8 bases, with 9 bases spanning the gap. The CDR3 loop is CASSQVMRDSPLHF. In DNA, the CDR3 is TGCGCCAGCAGCCAAGTTATGAGGGATTCACCCCTCCACTTT.

This sequence joins TRBV20-1 and TRBJ2-7; 12 bases agree with TRBD2. This CDR3 is built from 14 residues. Trimming took 3 bases from V and 5 from J; bases not matched to a gene: 5. The V gene's germline CDR1 is DFQATT and CDR2 SNEGSKA (reference sequence). As DNA, the CDR3 is TGCAGTGCTAGTCCCGGACTAGCGGGGAACGAGCAGTACTTC. This codes for CSASPGLAGNEQYF.